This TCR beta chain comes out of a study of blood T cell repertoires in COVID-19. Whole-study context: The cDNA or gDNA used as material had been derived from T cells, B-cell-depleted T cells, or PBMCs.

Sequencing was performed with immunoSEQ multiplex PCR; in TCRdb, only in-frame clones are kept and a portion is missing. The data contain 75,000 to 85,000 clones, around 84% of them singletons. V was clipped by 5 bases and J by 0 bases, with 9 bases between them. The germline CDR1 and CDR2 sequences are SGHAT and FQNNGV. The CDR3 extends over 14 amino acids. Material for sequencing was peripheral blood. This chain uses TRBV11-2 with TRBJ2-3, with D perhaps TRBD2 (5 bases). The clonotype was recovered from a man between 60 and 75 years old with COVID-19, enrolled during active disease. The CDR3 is CASSLRGSTDTQYF. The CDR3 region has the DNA TGTGCCAGCAGCCTACGGGGAAGCACAGATACGCAGTATTTT.